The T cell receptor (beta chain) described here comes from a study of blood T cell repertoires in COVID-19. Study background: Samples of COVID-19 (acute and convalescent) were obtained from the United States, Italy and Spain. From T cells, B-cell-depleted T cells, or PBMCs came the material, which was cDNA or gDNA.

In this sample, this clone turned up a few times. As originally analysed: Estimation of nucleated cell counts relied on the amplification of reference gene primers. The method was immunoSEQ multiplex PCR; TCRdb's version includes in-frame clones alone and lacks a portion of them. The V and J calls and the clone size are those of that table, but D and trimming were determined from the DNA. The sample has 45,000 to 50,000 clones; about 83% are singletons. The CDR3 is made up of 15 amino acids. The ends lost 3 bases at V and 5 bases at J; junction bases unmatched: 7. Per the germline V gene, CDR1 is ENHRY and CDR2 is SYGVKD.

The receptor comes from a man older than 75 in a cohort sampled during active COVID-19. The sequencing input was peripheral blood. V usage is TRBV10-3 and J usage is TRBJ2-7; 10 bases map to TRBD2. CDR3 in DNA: TGTGCCATCAGTGAAACTAGCGGGGATAGCCACGAGCAGTACTTC. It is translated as CAISETSGDSHEQYF.